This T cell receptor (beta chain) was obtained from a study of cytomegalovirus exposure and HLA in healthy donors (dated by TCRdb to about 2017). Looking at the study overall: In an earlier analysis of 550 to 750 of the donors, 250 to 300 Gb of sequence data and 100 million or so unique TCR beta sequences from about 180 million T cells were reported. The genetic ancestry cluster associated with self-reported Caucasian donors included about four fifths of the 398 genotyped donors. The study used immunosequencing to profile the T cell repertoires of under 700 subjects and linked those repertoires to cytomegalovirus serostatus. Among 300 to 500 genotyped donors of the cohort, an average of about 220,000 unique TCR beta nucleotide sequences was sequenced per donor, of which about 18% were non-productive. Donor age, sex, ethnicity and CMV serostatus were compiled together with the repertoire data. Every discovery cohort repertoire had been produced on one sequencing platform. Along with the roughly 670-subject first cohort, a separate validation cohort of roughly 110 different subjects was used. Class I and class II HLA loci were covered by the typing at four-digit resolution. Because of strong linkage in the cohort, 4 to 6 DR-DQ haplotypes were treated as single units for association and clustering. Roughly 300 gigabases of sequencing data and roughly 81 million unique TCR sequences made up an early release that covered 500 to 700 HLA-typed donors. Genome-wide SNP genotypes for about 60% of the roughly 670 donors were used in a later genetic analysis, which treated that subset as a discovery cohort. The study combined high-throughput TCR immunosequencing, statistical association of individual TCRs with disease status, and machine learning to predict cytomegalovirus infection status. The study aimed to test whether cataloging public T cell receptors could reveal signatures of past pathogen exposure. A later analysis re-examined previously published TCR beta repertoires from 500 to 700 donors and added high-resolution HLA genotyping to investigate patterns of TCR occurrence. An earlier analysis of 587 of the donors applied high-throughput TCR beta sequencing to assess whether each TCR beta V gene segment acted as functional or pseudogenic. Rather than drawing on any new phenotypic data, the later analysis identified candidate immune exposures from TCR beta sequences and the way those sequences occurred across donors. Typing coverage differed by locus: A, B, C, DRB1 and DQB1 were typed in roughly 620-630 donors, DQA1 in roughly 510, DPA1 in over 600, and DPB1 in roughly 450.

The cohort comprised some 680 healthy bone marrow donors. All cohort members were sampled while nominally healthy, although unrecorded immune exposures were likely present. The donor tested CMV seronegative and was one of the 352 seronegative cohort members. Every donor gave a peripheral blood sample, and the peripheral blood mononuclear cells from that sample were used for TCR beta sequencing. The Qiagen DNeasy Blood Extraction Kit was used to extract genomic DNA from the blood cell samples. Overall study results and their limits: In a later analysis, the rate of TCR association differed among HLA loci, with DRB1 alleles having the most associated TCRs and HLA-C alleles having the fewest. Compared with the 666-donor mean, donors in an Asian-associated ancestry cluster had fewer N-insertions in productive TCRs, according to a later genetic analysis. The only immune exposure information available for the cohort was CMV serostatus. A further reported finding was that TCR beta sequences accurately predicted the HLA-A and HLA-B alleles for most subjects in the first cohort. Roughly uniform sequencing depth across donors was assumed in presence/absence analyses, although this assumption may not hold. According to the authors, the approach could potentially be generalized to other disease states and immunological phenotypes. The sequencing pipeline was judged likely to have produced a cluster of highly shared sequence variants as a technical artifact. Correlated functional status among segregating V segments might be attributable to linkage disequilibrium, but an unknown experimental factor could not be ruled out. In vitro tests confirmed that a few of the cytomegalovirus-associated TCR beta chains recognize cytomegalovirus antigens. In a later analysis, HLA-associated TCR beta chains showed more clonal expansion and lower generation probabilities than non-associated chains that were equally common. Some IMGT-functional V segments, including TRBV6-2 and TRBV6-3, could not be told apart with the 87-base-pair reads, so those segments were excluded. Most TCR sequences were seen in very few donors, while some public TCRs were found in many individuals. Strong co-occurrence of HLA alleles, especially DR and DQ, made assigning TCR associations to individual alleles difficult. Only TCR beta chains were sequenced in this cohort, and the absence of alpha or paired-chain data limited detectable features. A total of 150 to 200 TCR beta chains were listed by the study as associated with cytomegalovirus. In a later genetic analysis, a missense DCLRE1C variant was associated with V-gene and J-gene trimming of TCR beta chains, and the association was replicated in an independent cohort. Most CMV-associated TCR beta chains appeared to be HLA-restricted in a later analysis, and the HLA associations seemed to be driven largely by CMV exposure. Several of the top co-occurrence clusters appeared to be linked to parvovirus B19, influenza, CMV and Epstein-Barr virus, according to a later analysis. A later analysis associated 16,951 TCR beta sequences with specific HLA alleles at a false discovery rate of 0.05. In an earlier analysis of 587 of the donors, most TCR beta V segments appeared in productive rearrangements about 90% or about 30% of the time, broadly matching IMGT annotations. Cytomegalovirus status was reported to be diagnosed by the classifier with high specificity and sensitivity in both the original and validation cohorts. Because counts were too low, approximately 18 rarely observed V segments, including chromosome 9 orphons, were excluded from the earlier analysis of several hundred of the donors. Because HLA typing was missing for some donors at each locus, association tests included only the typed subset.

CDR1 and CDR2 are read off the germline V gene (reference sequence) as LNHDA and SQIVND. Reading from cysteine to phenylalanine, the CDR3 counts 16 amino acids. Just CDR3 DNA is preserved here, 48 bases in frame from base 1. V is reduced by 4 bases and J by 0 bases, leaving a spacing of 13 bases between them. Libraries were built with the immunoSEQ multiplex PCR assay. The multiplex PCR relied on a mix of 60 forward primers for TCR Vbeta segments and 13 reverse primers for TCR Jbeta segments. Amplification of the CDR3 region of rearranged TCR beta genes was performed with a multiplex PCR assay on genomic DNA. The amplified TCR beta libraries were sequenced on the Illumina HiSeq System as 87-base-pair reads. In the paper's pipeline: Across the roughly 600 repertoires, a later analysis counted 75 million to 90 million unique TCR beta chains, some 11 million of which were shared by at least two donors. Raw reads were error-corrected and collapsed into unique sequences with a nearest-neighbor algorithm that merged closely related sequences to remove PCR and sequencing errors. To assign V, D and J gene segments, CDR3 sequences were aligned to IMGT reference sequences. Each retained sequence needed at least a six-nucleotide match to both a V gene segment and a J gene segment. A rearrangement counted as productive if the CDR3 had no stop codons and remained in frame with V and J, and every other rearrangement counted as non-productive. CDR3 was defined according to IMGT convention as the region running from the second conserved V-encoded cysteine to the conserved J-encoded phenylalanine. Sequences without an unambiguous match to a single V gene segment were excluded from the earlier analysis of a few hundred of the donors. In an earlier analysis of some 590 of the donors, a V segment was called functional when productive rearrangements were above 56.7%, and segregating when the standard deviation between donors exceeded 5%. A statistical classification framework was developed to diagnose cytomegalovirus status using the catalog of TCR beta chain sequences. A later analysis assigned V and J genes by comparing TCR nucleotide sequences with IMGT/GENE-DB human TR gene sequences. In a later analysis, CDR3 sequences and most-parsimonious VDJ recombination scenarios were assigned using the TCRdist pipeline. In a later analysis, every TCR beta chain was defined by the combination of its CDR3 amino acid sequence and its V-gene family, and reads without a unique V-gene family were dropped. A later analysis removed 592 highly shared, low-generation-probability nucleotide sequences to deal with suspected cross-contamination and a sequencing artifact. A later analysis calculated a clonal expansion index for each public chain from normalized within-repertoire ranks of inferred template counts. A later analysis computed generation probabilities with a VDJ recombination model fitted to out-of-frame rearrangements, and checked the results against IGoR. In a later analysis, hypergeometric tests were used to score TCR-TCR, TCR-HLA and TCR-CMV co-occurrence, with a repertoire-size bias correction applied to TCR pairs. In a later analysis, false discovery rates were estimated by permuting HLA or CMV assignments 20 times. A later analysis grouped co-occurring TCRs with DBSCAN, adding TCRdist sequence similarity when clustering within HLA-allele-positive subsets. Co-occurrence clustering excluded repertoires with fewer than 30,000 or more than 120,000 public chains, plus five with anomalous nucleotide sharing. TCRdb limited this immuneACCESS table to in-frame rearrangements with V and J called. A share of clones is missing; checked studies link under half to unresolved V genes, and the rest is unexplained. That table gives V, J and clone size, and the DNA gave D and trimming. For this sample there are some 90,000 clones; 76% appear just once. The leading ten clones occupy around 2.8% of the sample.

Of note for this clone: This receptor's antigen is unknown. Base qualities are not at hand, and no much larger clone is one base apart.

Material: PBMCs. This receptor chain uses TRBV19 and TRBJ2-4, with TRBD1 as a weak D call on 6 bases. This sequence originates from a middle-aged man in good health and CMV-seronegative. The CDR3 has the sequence CASSTRQELAKNIQYF. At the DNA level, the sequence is TGTGCCAGTAGTACCCGACAGGAACTAGCCAAAAACATTCAGTACTTC.